The 16 T cell receptor beta chains in this list originate from one sample, sequenced in a study of early T cells in non-severe SARS-CoV-2 infection. In TCRdb, the 5' RACE reads were re-called with MiXCR into one record per CDR3 protein. This repertoire shows more than 90,000 distinct CDR3 sequences, 9.5% to 12% found once; its top ten account for around 4.7%. The sequenced material came from whole blood. The receptor source for this set is an adult who was a healthcare worker with PCR-confirmed SARS-CoV-2 infection or an uninfected control (not recorded which).

The rearrangement uses TRBV19 and TRBJ1-4; D remains unclear. CDR1 LNHDA and CDR2 SQIVND come from the germline V gene (reference sequence). Trimming cost V 7 bases and J 15 bases, with 24 bases left between them. This CDR3 contains 14 residues. The CDR3 bases are TGTGCCAGTACTCTCGCCGCGGCCCCCGGAGTCATGTTTTTT. Its translation is CASTLAAAPGVMFF.

This clonotype showed up many times. The chain couples TRBV5-1 to TRBJ1-6, with D tentatively TRBD1 (6 bases). V was trimmed by 4 bases and J by 9 bases, leaving 17 bases between them. There are 15 residues in the CDR3. The V gene's germline CDR1 is SGHRS and CDR2 YFSETQ. CDR3 nucleotide sequence: TGCGCCAGCAGCATCGGACAGTCCGTCAGTTCACCCCTCCACTTT. Translation: CASSIGQSVSSPLHF.

In this sample, this clonotype turned up a few times. J is TRBJ2-5 and V is TRBV3-1, with D uncertain. Trimming took 1 base from V and 3 from J, leaving 6 bases between them. The CDR3 spans 13 residues. From germline, CDR1 is LGHDT and CDR2 YNNKEL (reference sequence). CDR3 nucleotides: TGTGCCAGCAGCCAAGGCCTTAAAGAGACCCAGTACTTC. Translation gives CASSQGLKETQYF.

The chain employs TRBV7-8 and TRBJ2-1, with unresolved D. Germline V gene sequence: CDR1 SGHVS, CDR2 FQNEAQ. The ends were cut back, 5 bases at V and 7 bases at J, with 12 bases in the middle. The CDR3 spans 13 residues. Here the CDR3 reads CASSPRGVNEQFF. CDR3 sequence (DNA): TGTGCCAGCAGCCCCCGCGGCGTGAATGAGCAGTTCTTC.

This clonotype was detected only a few times. The chain has TRBV27 and TRBJ1-1, with 8 bases fitting TRBD1. V trimming: 0 bases; J trimming: 5 bases; junction bases outside the gene matches: 5. The germline CDR1 and CDR2 sequences are MNHEY and SMNVEV (reference sequence). This CDR3 is 15 amino acids long. The CDR3 DNA follows: TGTGCCAGCAGTTTATCGAATACAGGGGGTACTGAAGCTTTCTTT. It translates to CASSLSNTGGTEAFF.

This clonotype turned up a few times. The V and J genes are TRBV7-9 and TRBJ2-4; perhaps TRBD1 as D (5 bases). V was shortened by 1 base and J by 1 base, with 11 bases between the two germline ends. The CDR3 totals 16 residues. From germline, CDR1 is SEHNR and CDR2 FQNEAQ (reference sequence). In DNA form, the CDR3 reads TGTGCCAGCAGCTTAGAGGGCAGGGCGGCCAAAAACATTCAGTACTTC. The encoded protein is CASSLEGRAAKNIQYF.

A few counts support this clonotype. The J gene is TRBJ1-1, the V gene TRBV12-3 or TRBV12-4; no clear D gene. The CDR3 has 15 amino acids. Trimming removed 3 bases from V and 0 bases from J, with 11 bases in between. The DNA for the CDR3 is TGTGCCAGCAGTTTTAGGACGGCCCTGAACACTGAAGCTTTCTTT. It specifies CASSFRTALNTEAFF.

This clonotype appeared many times. The chain employs TRBV20-1 and TRBJ2-3; 9 bases are a match to TRBD2. The trim removed 2 bases at V and 2 bases at J, leaving 8 bases unmatched. This CDR3 is 16 amino acids long. The V gene's germline CDR1 is DFQATT and CDR2 SNEGSKA (reference sequence). DNA of the CDR3: TGCAGTGCTAGATCCGGGACTAGCCTTTTCACAGATACGCAGTATTTT. Translated, it gives CSARSGTSLFTDTQYF.

This clonotype was seen a few times. The chain carries TRBV5-1 and TRBJ2-1, with 9 bases fitting TRBD2. Germline CDR1 reads SGHRS; CDR2 reads YFSETQ. Trimming at V came to 5 bases and at J to 6 bases, leaving 15 bases not matched to a gene. This CDR3 is built from 17 residues. CDR3 nucleotides: TGCGCCAGCAGTGGATCTAGCGGGATAACCACCTCCAATGAGCAGTTCTTC. Translation: CASSGSSGITTSNEQFF.

The rearrangement links TRBV7-9 to TRBJ2-3; the D gene is possibly TRBD2 (6 bases). This CDR3 is built from 17 residues. V was clipped by 3 bases and J by 3 bases, with 19 bases between them. Germline V gives CDR1 SEHNR, CDR2 FQNEAQ (reference sequence). The CDR3 DNA reads TGTGCCAGCAGCTTCCCCACAACGCGCCTAGCGACAGATACGCAGTATTTT. Translating it yields CASSFPTTRLATDTQYF. The full variable domain, its missing parts supplied by reference TRBV7-9 and TRBJ2-3, is DTGVSQNPRHKITKRGQNVTFRCDPISEHNRLYWYRQTLGQGPEFLTYFQNEAQLEKSRLLSDRFSAERPKGSFSTLEIQRTEQGDSAMYLCASSFPTTRLATDTQYFGPGTRLTVL.

The CDR3 spells CASSQGDREYQPQHF. The CDR3 nucleotides are TGCGCCAGCAGCCAAGGGGACAGGGAGTATCAGCCCCAGCATTTT. This chain connects TRBV4-1 to TRBJ1-5, with 9 bases matching TRBD1. Germline V gene lookup returns CDR1 MGHRA and CDR2 YSYEKL. The CDR3 runs 15 residues. Trimming took 1 base from V and 5 from J; bases not matched to a gene: 3.

This clonotype was seen a handful of times. The junction departs from germline at one end; a sequencing error may be responsible. The chain recombines TRBV29-1 with TRBJ2-7; 15 bases align to TRBD2. This CDR3 has 11 amino acids. Germline CDR1 SQVTM, CDR2 ANQGSEA. CDR3 in DNA: TGCAGCGTTGGGACTAGCGGGAGGGCCGACTTC. Translated: CSVGTSGRADF.

This clonotype was counted only a few times. The chain couples TRBV5-6 to TRBJ1-1; TRBD1 aligns across 9 bases. This CDR3 contains 17 residues. The germline gives CDR1 SGHDT, CDR2 YYEEEE. V lost 0 bases to trimming and J lost 0 bases; unmatched junction nucleotides: 6. CDR3 bases: TGTGCCAGCAGCTTGGTGGTTACAGGGGGCTTGAACACTGAAGCTTTCTTT. Translation gives CASSLVVTGGLNTEAFF.

The chain recombines TRBV4-1 with TRBJ2-2; 13 bases agree with TRBD2. The ends lost 4 bases at V and 4 bases at J; junction bases unmatched: 9. Germline-derived CDR1 and CDR2 are MGHRA and YSYEKL. CDR3 length equals 18 residues. The CDR3 protein is CASSRSGLAGAGTGELFF. DNA for the CDR3: TGCGCCAGCAGCCGATCAGGACTAGCGGGAGCGGGCACCGGGGAGCTGTTTTTT.

This clonotype showed up many times. This chain uses TRBV27 with TRBJ2-1; D not resolved. V was shortened by 6 bases and J by 1 base, with 10 bases between the two germline ends. Germline assignment: CDR1 MNHEY and CDR2 SMNVEV (reference sequence). CDR3 length: 14 residues. CDR3 in amino acids: CASSGPRSYNEQFF. The CDR3 nucleotides read TGTGCCAGCAGCGGGCCTCGATCCTACAATGAGCAGTTCTTC.

This clonotype was observed a handful of times. The chain links TRBV18 to TRBJ1-6; D not certain. V was trimmed by 1 base and J by 9 bases, leaving 10 bases between them. Germline V CDR1 and CDR2: KGHSH, LQKENI. The CDR3 spans 14 residues. Written as DNA, the CDR3 is TGTGCCAGCTCACCACAGGAATCCGGTTCACCCCTCCACTTT. Protein sequence: CASSPQESGSPLHF.